The 9 T cell receptor beta chains reported below all come from one sample, sequenced in a study of blood T cell repertoires in COVID-19. Sequencing used immunoSEQ multiplex PCR; TCRdb keeps in-frame clones, though not all of them. The repertoire consists of 400,000 to 550,000 clones, with nearly 90% occurring once and the leading ten covering approximately 2%. The specimen was PBMCs or T cells enriched from blood (not recorded which). Source of these receptors: a woman between 18 and 29 years old with acute COVID-19.

CDR3 bases: TGTGCCAGTAGTGGTCTAGCGGGGACAGATACGCAGTATTTT. Its protein product is CASSGLAGTDTQYF. J is TRBJ2-3 and V is TRBV19, with 9 bases lining up with TRBD2. CDR3 length: 14 residues. Germline lookup yields CDR1 LNHDA and CDR2 SQIVND (reference sequence). V trimming: 5 bases; J trimming: 3 bases; junction bases outside the gene matches: 3.

The chain recombines TRBV11-2 with TRBJ1-1; D perhaps matches TRBD1 (5 bases). The CDR3 sequence is 18 residues long. The V gene's germline CDR1 is SGHAT and CDR2 FQNNGV. V was trimmed by 0 bases and J by 3 bases, leaving 20 bases between them. For the CDR3, the DNA is TGTGCCAGCAGCTTAGAGGGGCGGTTGGGGCTTCGGGACACTGAAGCTTTCTTT. It yields the protein CASSLEGRLGLRDTEAFF.

The chain uses TRBV7-3 and TRBJ1-5, with D maybe TRBD1 (6 bases). V lost 2 bases to trimming and J lost 5 bases, with 13 bases between them. This CDR3 has 15 residues. The germline gives CDR1 SGHTA, CDR2 FQGTGA. The CDR3 spells CASSLYGGADQPQHF. The CDR3 DNA is TGTGCCAGCAGCTTATATGGGGGGGCGGATCAGCCCCAGCATTTT.

The chain links TRBV11-2 to TRBJ2-1; TRBD2 aligns across 7 bases. V dropped 7 bases and J dropped 7; count of bases not matched to a gene: 10. Germline values: CDR1 SGHAT, CDR2 FQNNGV. This CDR3 is 14 amino acids long. For the CDR3, the DNA is TGTGCCAGCATCCCACCTAGCGGAAGGAATGAGCAGTTCTTC. Protein product: CASIPPSGRNEQFF.

This clone has only a few counts. CDR3 amino acids: CASREGQYGGNQPQHF. DNA of the CDR3: TGTGCCAGCAGGGAGGGACAGTATGGGGGCAATCAGCCCCAGCATTTT. V and J are TRBV28 and TRBJ1-5, with 7 bases that match TRBD1. V shed 6 bases and J 2 bases; nucleotides not matched to a gene: 10. The V gene's germline CDR1 is MDHEN and CDR2 SYDVKM. The CDR3 has 16 residues.

V gene TRBV4-2 combines with J gene TRBJ1-1, with TRBD1 matching over 7 bases. Per the germline V gene, CDR1 is LGHNA and CDR2 is YNFKEQ. The CDR3 runs 15 residues. After removal of 0 bases from V and 6 bases from J, the junction contained 7 bases not matched to a gene. In DNA, the CDR3 is TGTGCCAGCAGCCAAGATCAGGGGGAAGTAGCTGAAGCTTTCTTT. Translation gives CASSQDQGEVAEAFF.

The chain carries TRBV2 and TRBJ1-1; 7 bases match TRBD1. Germline CDR1 is SNHLY and CDR2 is FYNNEI. V shed 5 bases, J shed 1 base, and the junction held 19 bases outside the gene matches. The CDR3 has 19 amino acids. DNA of the CDR3: TGTGCCAGCAGTCGACCGGGACAGACCTCCAATCGCCCGAACACTGAAGCTTTCTTT. Translation gives CASSRPGQTSNRPNTEAFF.

The gene calls are TRBV7-9 and TRBJ1-1; D not resolved. V was trimmed by 2 bases and J by 2 bases, leaving 3 bases between them. CDR3 length: 12 amino acids. Germline V lookup: CDR1 SEHNR, CDR2 FQNEAQ (reference sequence). In DNA, the CDR3 is TGTGCCAGCAGCTTAACTAACACTGAAGCTTTCTTT. It encodes CASSLTNTEAFF.

V usage is TRBV5-1 and J usage is TRBJ2-2; 8 nucleotides align to TRBD1. CDR1 SGHRS and CDR2 YFSETQ come from the germline V gene. Losses at the gene ends were 4 bases for V and 5 bases for J; bases not matched to a gene: 1. This CDR3 has 13 amino acids. The CDR3 loop is CASSRTGTGELFF. The CDR3 DNA sequence: TGCGCCAGCAGCCGGACAGGGACCGGGGAGCTGTTTTTT.